This TCR beta chain was recovered during a study of blood T cells in healthy people across ages. This clonotype was observed at least ten times. The antigen is not known. A sample-barcoded 5' primer and a J-beta primer mix were used in a second PCR of about 6 to 12 cycles. TCRdb re-called the 5' RACE reads with MiXCR, one entry per CDR3 protein. The sample has approximately 680,000 distinct CDR3 sequences, about 34% seen once; the top ten hold 15% to 17%. Germline values: CDR1 SGHTA, CDR2 FQGNSA. V lost 4 bases and J lost 5, with 23 bases in between. This CDR3 spans 17 amino acids. Study-level findings and limits: Aged donors had fewer naive CD4+ cells and lower diversity than long-lived donors. PBMCs went unsorted, and a conclusive naive versus antigen-experienced comparison was therefore prevented.

The chain combines TRBV7-2 with TRBJ2-5; maybe TRBD2 (5 bases). This clonotype was sampled from a woman of 80 years or more in good health. The sample consisted of blood. The CDR3 region has the DNA TGTGCCAGCAGCTCCGGCCCCGGACTGAACGTCAAGGAGACCCAGTACTTC. Translating it yields CASSSGPGLNVKETQYF.